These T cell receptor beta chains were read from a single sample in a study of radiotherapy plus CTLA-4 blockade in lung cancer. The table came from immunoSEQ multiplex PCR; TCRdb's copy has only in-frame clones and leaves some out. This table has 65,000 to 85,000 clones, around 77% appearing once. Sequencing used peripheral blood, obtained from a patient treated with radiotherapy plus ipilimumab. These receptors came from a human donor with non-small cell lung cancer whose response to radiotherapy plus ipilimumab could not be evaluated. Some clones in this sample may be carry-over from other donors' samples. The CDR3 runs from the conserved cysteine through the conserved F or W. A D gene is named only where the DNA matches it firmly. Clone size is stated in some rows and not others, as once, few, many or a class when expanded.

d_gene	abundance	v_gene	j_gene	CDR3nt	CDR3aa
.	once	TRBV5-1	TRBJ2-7	TGCGCCAGCAGCTTGAGTCAGGCGGGGCACGAGCAGTACTTC	CASSLSQAGHEQYF
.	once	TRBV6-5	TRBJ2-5	TGTGCCAGCAGTCCCCCAGGCGCAGAGACCCAGTACTTC	CASSPPGAETQYF
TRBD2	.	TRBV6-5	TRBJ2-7	TGTGCCAGCAGTTTTCGCGGGGGGCTGTACGAGCAGTACTTC	CASSFRGGLYEQYF
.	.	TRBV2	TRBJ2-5	TGTGCCAGCAGCCAAGGCGGGCCGTTCCAAGAGACCCAGTACTTC	CASSQGGPFQETQYF
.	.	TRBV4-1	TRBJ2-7	TGCGCCAGCAGCCAAGGTGGAGGGTTCGGCGAGCAGTACTTC	CASSQGGGFGEQYF
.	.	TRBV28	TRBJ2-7	TGTGCCAGCAGTTTAAGTGTAGTAGTTTCCTCGAGTTTCTACGAGCAGTACTTC	CASSLSVVVSSSFYEQYF
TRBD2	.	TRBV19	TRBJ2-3	TGTGCCAGTAGTTGGGGGAGGGGAAGCACAGATACGCAGTATTTT	CASSWGRGSTDTQYF
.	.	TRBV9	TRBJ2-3	TGTGCCAGCAGCGTAGGCCAGGGTCGGACAGATACGCAGTATTTT	CASSVGQGRTDTQYF
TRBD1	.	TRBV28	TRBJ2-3	TGTGCCAGCAGTTGGACCCAGGGGGCGGATACGCAGTATTTT	CASSWTQGADTQYF
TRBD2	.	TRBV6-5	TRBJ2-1	TGTGCCAGCAGTTACTCTCTAGCGGGGGGGACCAATGAGCAGTTCTTC	CASSYSLAGGTNEQFF
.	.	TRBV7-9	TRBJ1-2	TGTGCCAGCAGCCCAGAGGGAGGCTATGGCTACACCTTC	CASSPEGGYGYTF
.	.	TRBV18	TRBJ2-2	TGTGCCAGCTCACCAGCGGGCCGAGCGAACACCGGGGAGCTGTTTTTT	CASSPAGRANTGELFF
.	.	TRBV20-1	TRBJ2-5	TGCAGTGCTAACTACCAAGAGACCCAGTACTTC	CSANYQETQYF
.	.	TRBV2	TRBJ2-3	TGTGCCAGCAGAGGAACTAGCAGCACAGATACGCAGTATTTT	CASRGTSSTDTQYF
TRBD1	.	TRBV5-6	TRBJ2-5	TGTGCCAGCAGCTTGGGAGGGGGCGTGGAGACCCAGTACTTC	CASSLGGGVETQYF
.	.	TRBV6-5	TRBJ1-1	TGTGCCAGCAGGGAGGGGAGGACTGAAGCTTTCTTT	CASREGRTEAFF
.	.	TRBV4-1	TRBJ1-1	TGCGCCAGCAGCCAAGATCTAGGGGTGAACACTGAAGCTTTCTTT	CASSQDLGVNTEAFF
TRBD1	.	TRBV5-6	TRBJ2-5	TGTGCCAGCAGCCAAGGACAGGGAGGAGAGACCCAGTACTTC	CASSQGQGGETQYF
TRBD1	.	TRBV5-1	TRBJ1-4	TGCGCCAGCACCCCCCGACAGGGGGGGACTAATGAAAAACTGTTTTTT	CASTPRQGGTNEKLFF
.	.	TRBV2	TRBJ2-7	TGTGCCACGACCCGGGGGACCTCCTACGAGCAGTACTTC	CATTRGTSYEQYF
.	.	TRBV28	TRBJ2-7	TGTGCCAGCAGTTTAAGCCGGGACATCTCCTACGAGCAGTACTTC	CASSLSRDISYEQYF
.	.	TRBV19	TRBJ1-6	TGTGCCAGTAATCCAGGCACAAATTCACCCCTCCACTTT	CASNPGTNSPLHF
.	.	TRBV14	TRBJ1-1	TGTGCCAGCAGCCAACTGGGGGGAGAGAACACTGAAGCTTTCTTT	CASSQLGGENTEAFF
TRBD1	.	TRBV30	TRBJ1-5	TGTGCCTGGAGTGGGGGACAGGGGCTCGCTAATCAGCCCCAGCATTTT	CAWSGGQGLANQPQHF
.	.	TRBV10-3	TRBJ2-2	TGTGCCATCAGTGAGTCGGGGGGAACCGGGGAGCTGTTTTTT	CAISESGGTGELFF
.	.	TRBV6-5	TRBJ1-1	TGTGCCAGCAGTTACAGCCTGACAGCGATGAACACTGAAGCTTTCTTT	CASSYSLTAMNTEAFF
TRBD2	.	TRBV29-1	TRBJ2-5	TGCAGCGTTGTGGGACTAGCGGGGGGGCAAGAGACCCAGTACTTC	CSVVGLAGGQETQYF
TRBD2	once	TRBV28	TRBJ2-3	TGTGCCAGCAGTACCGGGACTAGTTTGGCAGATACGCAGTATTTT	CASSTGTSLADTQYF
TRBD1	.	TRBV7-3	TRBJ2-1	TGTGCCAGCAGCCCGGACAGGGGGCGTCACAATGAGCAGTTCTTC	CASSPDRGRHNEQFF
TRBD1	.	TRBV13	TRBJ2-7	TGTGCCAGCAGCTTAGGCGCCGGGACAGGGCTCTCCTACGAGCAGTACTTC	CASSLGAGTGLSYEQYF
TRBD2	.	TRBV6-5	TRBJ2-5	TGTGCCAGCAGTCGCCCTAGCGGGGGAAAGACCCAGTACTTC	CASSRPSGGKTQYF
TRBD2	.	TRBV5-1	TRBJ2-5	TGCGCCAGCAGCACCGGACTAGTTTCACAAGAGACCCAGTACTTC	CASSTGLVSQETQYF
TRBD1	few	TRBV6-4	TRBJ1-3	TGTGCCACCGATAGGACAGGGAACGGAAACACCATATATTTT	CATDRTGNGNTIYF
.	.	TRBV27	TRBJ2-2	TGTGCCAGCAGGACACAGGGAACCGGGGAGCTGTTTTTT	CASRTQGTGELFF
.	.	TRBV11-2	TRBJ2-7	TGTGCCAGCAGCTTAGAACGGTCCTACGAGCAGTACTTC	CASSLERSYEQYF
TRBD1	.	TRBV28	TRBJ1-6	TGTGCCAGCAGTTTATTCCGGGACAGCTCTTCACCCCTCCACTTT	CASSLFRDSSSPLHF
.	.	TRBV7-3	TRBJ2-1	TGTGCCAGCAGCATCCGACAGGTCTCCTACAATGAGCAGTTCTTC	CASSIRQVSYNEQFF
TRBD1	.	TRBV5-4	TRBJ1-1	TGTGCCAGCAGCCCGGGACAGCCAAATATGAACACTGAAGCTTTCTTT	CASSPGQPNMNTEAFF
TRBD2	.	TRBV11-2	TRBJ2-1	TGTGCCAGCAGCCTTACTAGCGGCACCTACAATGAGCAGTTCTTC	CASSLTSGTYNEQFF